This T cell receptor (beta chain) was recovered during a study of control samples from healthy donors and cancer patients. The CDR3 sequence is 15 residues long. The V and J ends lost 0 bases and 4 bases respectively, with 11 bases between them. Germline lookup yields CDR1 SGDLS and CDR2 YYNGEE. The assay was immunoSEQ multiplex PCR, and TCRdb's table has in-frame clones only and misses some. The table has about 100,000 clones, almost 90% seen once. Sequences were obtained from blood. The TCR originated in a man younger than 45 in good health. The rearrangement links TRBV9 to TRBJ2-1; D unclear. The CDR3 nucleotides read TGTGCCAGCAGCGTAGGTCGGGCATCGTACAATGAGCAGTTCTTC. Protein: CASSVGRASYNEQFF.